This record looks at one T cell receptor beta chain sequence and its context. No cognate antigen has been identified for it. Base qualities are not at hand, and no much larger clone is one base apart. The data stem from a study of cytomegalovirus exposure and HLA in healthy donors (dated by TCRdb to the late 2010s). About the full investigation: An earlier analysis of under 600 of the donors reported about 250 Gb of sequence data and 120 million or so unique TCR beta sequences from 150 million to 200 million T cells. Approximately 310 gigabases of sequencing data and 70 million to 100 million unique TCR sequences were included in an early release covering about 600 HLA-typed donors. Of the 350 to 450 genotyped donors, around 81% fell in the genetic ancestry cluster associated with self-reported Caucasian donors. The study aimed to test whether signatures of past pathogen exposure could be identified by cataloging public T cell receptors. The study used immunosequencing to profile the T cell repertoires of under 700 subjects and linked those repertoires to cytomegalovirus serostatus. Along with the approximately 700-subject first cohort, a separate validation cohort of over a hundred different subjects was used. To predict cytomegalovirus infection status, the study combined high-throughput TCR immunosequencing, statistical association of individual TCRs with disease status, and machine learning. In a later analysis, previously published TCR beta repertoires from 500 to 750 donors were re-analyzed and high-resolution HLA genotyping was added so that TCR occurrence patterns could be studied. In the later analysis, no new phenotypic data were used to find candidate immune exposures; instead, reliance was placed on TCR beta sequences and their occurrence across donors. An earlier analysis of more than 450 of the donors used high-throughput TCR beta sequencing to judge whether each TCR beta V gene segment behaved as functional or pseudogenic. Donor age, sex, ethnicity and CMV serostatus were compiled alongside the repertoire data. A later genetic analysis took genome-wide SNP genotypes for about 55% of the roughly 700 donors and used that subset as a discovery cohort. All discovery cohort repertoires had been generated on a single sequencing platform. Both class I and class II loci were covered by HLA typing, at four-digit resolution. The number of donors typed differed by locus, with 629-630 for A, B, C, DRB1 and DQB1, approximately 500 for DQA1, about 610 for DPA1, and 472 for DPB1. Four or five DR-DQ haplotypes were handled as single units for association and clustering because linkage in the cohort was strong. Among some 400 genotyped donors of the cohort, an average of approximately 200,000 unique TCR beta nucleotide sequences was sequenced per donor, of which about 20% were non-productive.

The cohort comprised some 730 healthy bone marrow donors. At the time of sampling, every cohort member was nominally healthy, though immune exposures that went unrecorded were likely present. The donor tested CMV seronegative and was one of the 352 seronegative cohort members. A peripheral blood sample was provided by each donor, and peripheral blood mononuclear cells were used for TCR beta sequencing. The Qiagen DNeasy Blood Extraction Kit was used to extract genomic DNA from the blood cell samples. The paper's findings and limits, for the study overall: Approximately 16 rarely observed V segments, including chromosome 9 orphons, were excluded from the earlier analysis of a few hundred of the donors because counts were too low. In a later analysis, TCR association rates were found to vary across HLA loci, with the most associated TCRs seen for DRB1 alleles and the fewest for HLA-C alleles. Cytomegalovirus status was reported to be diagnosed by the classifier with high specificity and sensitivity in both the original and validation cohorts. In vitro tests confirmed that a few of the cytomegalovirus-associated TCR beta chains recognize cytomegalovirus antigens. Correlated functional status among segregating V segments might be attributable to linkage disequilibrium, but an unknown experimental factor could not be ruled out. In the study, some 180 TCR beta chains were listed as associated with cytomegalovirus. According to the authors, the approach could potentially be generalized to other disease states and immunological phenotypes. Roughly uniform sequencing depth across donors was assumed in presence/absence analyses, although this assumption may not hold. The cohort was sequenced for TCR beta chains only, and without alpha or paired-chain data the features that could be detected were limited. A later analysis found that HLA-associated TCR beta chains were more clonally expanded and had lower generation probabilities than equally common non-associated chains. A further reported finding was that TCR beta sequences accurately predicted the HLA-A and HLA-B alleles for most subjects in the first cohort. Because HLA typing was missing for some donors at each locus, association tests included only the typed subset. An association between a missense DCLRE1C variant and V-gene and J-gene trimming of TCR beta chains was found in a later genetic analysis and replicated in an independent cohort. Assigning TCR associations to individual alleles was difficult when HLA alleles, especially DR and DQ, strongly co-occurred. The only immune exposure information available for the cohort was CMV serostatus. An earlier analysis of some 560 of the donors showed that most TCR beta V segments appeared in productive rearrangements either about 87% or about 30% of the time, which broadly matched IMGT annotations. Most TCR sequences were seen in very few donors, while some public TCRs were found in many individuals. Some IMGT-functional V segments, including TRBV6-2 and TRBV6-3, could not be distinguished by the 87-base-pair reads and were therefore excluded. In a later analysis, several top co-occurrence clusters were reported to appear linked to parvovirus B19, influenza, CMV and Epstein-Barr virus. According to a later analysis, most CMV-associated TCR beta chains appeared to be HLA-restricted, and the HLA associations seemed to be driven largely by CMV exposure. In a later genetic analysis, fewer N-insertions in productive TCRs were reported among donors in an Asian-associated ancestry cluster than the roughly 700-donor mean. A later analysis associated about 17,000 TCR beta sequences with specific HLA alleles at a false discovery rate of 0.05. The sequencing pipeline was judged likely to have produced a cluster of highly shared sequence variants as a technical artifact.

The germline V gene sets CDR1 to MNHNS and CDR2 to SASEGT. V drops 0 bases and J drops 6 bases, leaving 15 bases in between. The CDR3 covers 15 residues, taking in both the cysteine and the phenylalanine. The retained sequence is limited to the CDR3, 45 bases, with the frame set at the first base. The method was the immunoSEQ multiplex PCR assay. The multiplex PCR relied on a mix of 60 forward primers for TCR Vbeta segments and 13 reverse primers for TCR Jbeta segments. The CDR3 region of rearranged TCR beta genes was amplified from genomic DNA with a multiplex PCR assay. On the Illumina HiSeq System, the amplified TCR beta libraries were sequenced as 87-base-pair reads. From the authors' description of their analysis: A later analysis tallied 75 million to 95 million unique TCR beta chains across the 700 or so repertoires, and around 10 million of those chains were shared by two or more donors. To remove PCR and sequencing errors, raw reads were error-corrected and collapsed into unique sequences using a nearest-neighbor algorithm that merged closely related sequences. To assign V, D and J gene segments, CDR3 sequences were aligned to IMGT reference sequences. For a sequence to be retained, a match of at least six nucleotides to both a V gene segment and a J gene segment was required. Rearrangements were called productive when the CDR3 lacked stop codons and stayed in frame with V and J; all others were non-productive. CDR3 was defined by IMGT convention, running from the second conserved V-encoded cysteine to the conserved J-encoded phenylalanine. In an earlier analysis of around 600 of the donors, sequences lacking an unambiguous match to a single V gene segment were excluded. An earlier analysis of around 600 of the donors classified V segments as functional when productive rearrangements were above 56.7% and as segregating when the standard deviation between donors was above 5%. To diagnose cytomegalovirus status from the catalog of TCR beta chain sequences, a statistical classification framework was built. A later analysis assigned V and J genes by comparing TCR nucleotide sequences with IMGT/GENE-DB human TR gene sequences. A later analysis assigned CDR3 sequences and most-parsimonious VDJ recombination scenarios with the TCRdist pipeline. A later analysis defined each TCR beta chain by its CDR3 amino acid sequence plus V-gene family, and excluded reads lacking a unique V-gene family. To address suspected cross-contamination and a sequencing artifact, a later analysis removed several hundred highly shared, low-generation-probability nucleotide sequences. In a later analysis, a clonal expansion index was calculated for each public chain from normalized within-repertoire ranks of inferred template counts. Generation probabilities in a later analysis came from a VDJ recombination model fitted to out-of-frame rearrangements, and those results were checked against IGoR. Hypergeometric tests were used in a later analysis to score TCR-TCR, TCR-HLA and TCR-CMV co-occurrence, with a repertoire-size bias correction applied to the TCR pairs. A later analysis estimated false discovery rates by permuting HLA or CMV assignments 20 times. A later analysis grouped co-occurring TCRs with DBSCAN, adding TCRdist sequence similarity when clustering within HLA-allele-positive subsets. Repertoires with fewer than 30,000 or more than 120,000 public chains were left out of co-occurrence clustering, as were several repertoires with anomalous nucleotide sharing. TCRdb re-hosts the immuneACCESS table, in-frame sequences only. Its copies lack some clones; in the studies checked, an unresolved V gene accounts for under half of them, and the cause for the rest is not known. V, J and clone size were drawn from that table, and D and trimming were deduced from the DNA. Recorded for this sample are around 300,000 clones; roughly 70% of them occurred a single time. Clones ranked in the top ten supply under 2.5% of the sample.

Recombination linked TRBV6-1 to TRBJ2-7; TRBD2 is a possible D gene, resting on 5 matching bases. The TCR originated in a female donor in good health and CMV-seronegative. Sequencing input: PBMCs. Read as DNA, the sequence is TGTGCCAGCAGTGAAGCTAAGGTGCGGGTCGGCGAGCAGTACTTC. The resulting protein is CASSEAKVRVGEQYF.